Described below is a single TCR beta chain sequence and its context. Its specific antigen is unknown. No much larger clone is present one base from it, and per-base qualities are unavailable. Whole blood was collected in K2EDTA tubes by collaborating institutions according to the institutions' own protocols. For TCRbeta analysis, collaborators shipped samples as frozen whole blood, isolated PBMCs, or DNA extracted from either of those sample types. This sample stems from a study of blood T cell repertoires in COVID-19 (dated by TCRdb to about 2020). Broadly, across the study: The collaborator samples originated in the United States, Italy and Spain and spanned the acute and convalescent phases of COVID-19. Samples came from the ongoing ImmuneRACE study (first 160 participants) plus 1,254 subjects from 6 global collaborators. The repertoires were released in a freely available public database meant as a resource for research on the immune response to SARS-CoV-2. Nearly every sample came with metadata listing a de-identified subject ID, COVID-19 status, age in years and sex. Where HLA class I and class II types were available, the types were taken from metadata supplied by the sample provider, not from assay-based typing. The dataset comprised deeply sampled blood TCRbeta repertoires from subjects exposed to, actively infected with, or recovered from COVID-19. The prospective study material was composed of cDNA or gDNA derived from T cells, B-cell-depleted T cells, or PBMCs. Findings and caveats that apply to the study as a whole: The quantity of clinical and demographic metadata differed by source and by participant and was supplied without curation.

According to the germline V gene (reference sequence), CDR1 reads MNHEY and CDR2 reads SMNVEV. Trimming takes 6 bases from V and 5 bases from J, and the germline ends sit 18 bases apart. There are 15 amino acids in the CDR3, from cysteine to phenylalanine inclusive. The DNA shown is the 45-base CDR3, in frame from base 1. TCRbeta CDR3 regions were amplified from genomic DNA by means of the immunoSEQ Assay, a bias-controlled multiplex PCR. The source study handled its data this way. Within the assay, amplification of reference gene primers was used to estimate how many nucleated cells each sample contained. To quantify the absolute abundance of each unique TCRbeta CDR3 rearrangement, sequence reads were collapsed and filtered. For each sample, productive Simpson clonality was calculated by taking the square root of Simpson's diversity index across productive rearrangements. The table comes from immuneACCESS by way of TCRdb, which keeps in-frame sequences with V and J called. Part of the clones is missing from these tables; in studies checked, under half for an unresolved V gene and the rest for unknown reasons. V and J calls and clone size follow that table, whereas D and trimming were derived from the DNA. Present in this sample are over 25,000 clones, about four fifths of which were seen just once. The ten largest clonotypes hold roughly 46% of the sample.

The chain links TRBV27 with TRBJ2-3; matching of 6 bases hints at TRBD1 as the D gene. The sequence was collected from a woman older than 75 with acute or convalescent COVID-19. The sample taken for sequencing was peripheral blood. The bases are TGTGCCAGCAGCAAAGGACAGTTGCCCGGAGATACGCAGTATTTT. It is translated as CASSKGQLPGDTQYF.